The clone carrying this T cell receptor beta chain was found many times. Deletions cut 8 bases from V and 1 base from J, with 9 bases between. This CDR3 comprises 12 residues. CDR1 and CDR2 from the germline V gene are SNHLY and FYNNEI. The entry originates in a study of metastatic and nonmetastatic thyroid tumors. Turning to the study itself: Across blood and tumor or nodule tissue, repertoires from malignant and benign thyroid patients were compared with one another.

Thyroid surgery was preceded by no treatment in any patient. Per the original data handling: A distant-metastasis classifier for papillary thyroid cancer was built using CDR3 differences across clinicopathological groups. TCRdb re-processed the PCR reads through MiXCR. TCRdb, rather than the study authors, made the V and J calls. The data show over 65,000 clones, with 9.5% to 15% seen just once and over 7% held by the top ten. Sequenced: tumor tissue. The gene calls are TRBV2 and TRBJ2-7; D unresolved. The receptor's source is a female donor with papillary thyroid cancer or a benign thyroid nodule (not recorded which). Some clones in this sample may be carry-over from other donors' samples. The CDR3 reads CASGRVSYEQYF. The CDR3 DNA reads as TGTGCCAGCGGTCGGGTTTCCTACGAGCAGTACTTC.